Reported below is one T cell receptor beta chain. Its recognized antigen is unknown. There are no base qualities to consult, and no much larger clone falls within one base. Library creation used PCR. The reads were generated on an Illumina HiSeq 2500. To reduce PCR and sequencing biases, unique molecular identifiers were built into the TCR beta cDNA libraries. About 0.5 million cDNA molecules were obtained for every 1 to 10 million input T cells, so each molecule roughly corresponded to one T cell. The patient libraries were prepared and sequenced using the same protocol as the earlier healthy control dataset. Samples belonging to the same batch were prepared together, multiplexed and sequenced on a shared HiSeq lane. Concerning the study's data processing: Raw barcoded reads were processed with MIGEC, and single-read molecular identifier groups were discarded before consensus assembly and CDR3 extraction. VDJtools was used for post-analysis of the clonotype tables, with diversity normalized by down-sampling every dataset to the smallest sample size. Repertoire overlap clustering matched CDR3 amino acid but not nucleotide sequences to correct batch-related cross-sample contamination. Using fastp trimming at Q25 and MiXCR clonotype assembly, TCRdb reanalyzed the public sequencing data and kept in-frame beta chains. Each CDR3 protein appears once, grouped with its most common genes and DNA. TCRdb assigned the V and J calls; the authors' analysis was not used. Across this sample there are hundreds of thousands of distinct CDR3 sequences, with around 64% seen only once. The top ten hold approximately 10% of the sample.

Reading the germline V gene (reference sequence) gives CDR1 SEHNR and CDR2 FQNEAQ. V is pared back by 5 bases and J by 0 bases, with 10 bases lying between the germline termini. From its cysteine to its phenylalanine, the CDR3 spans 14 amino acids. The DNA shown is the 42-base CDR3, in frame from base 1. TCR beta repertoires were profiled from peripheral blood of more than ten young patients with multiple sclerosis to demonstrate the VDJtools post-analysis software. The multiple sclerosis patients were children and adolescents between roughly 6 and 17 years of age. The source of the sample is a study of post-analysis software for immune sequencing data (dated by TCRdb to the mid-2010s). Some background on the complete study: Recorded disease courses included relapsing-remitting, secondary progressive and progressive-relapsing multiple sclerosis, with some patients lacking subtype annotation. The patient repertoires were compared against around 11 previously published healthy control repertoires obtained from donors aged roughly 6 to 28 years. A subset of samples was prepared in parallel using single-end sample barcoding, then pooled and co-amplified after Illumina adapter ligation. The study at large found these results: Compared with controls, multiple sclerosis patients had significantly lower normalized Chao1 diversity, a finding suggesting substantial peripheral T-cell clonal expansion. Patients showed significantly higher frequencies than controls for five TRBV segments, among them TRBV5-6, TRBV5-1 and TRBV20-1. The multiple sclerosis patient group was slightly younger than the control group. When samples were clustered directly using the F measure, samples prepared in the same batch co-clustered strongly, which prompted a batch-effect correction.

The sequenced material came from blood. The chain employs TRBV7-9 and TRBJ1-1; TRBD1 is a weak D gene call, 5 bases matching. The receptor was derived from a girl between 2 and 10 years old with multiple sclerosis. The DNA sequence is TGTGCCAGCAGCACTGACAGATTGAACACTGAAGCTTTCTTT. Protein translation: CASSTDRLNTEAFF.